These 8 T cell receptor beta chains were sequenced from one sample in a study of CD8 T cells in ankylosing spondylitis. TCRdb passed the 5' RACE reads through MiXCR, listing each CDR3 protein once. The sample has roughly 130,000 distinct CDR3 sequences; about 8% are singletons. Sequencing was performed on synovial fluid, either unsorted or a sorted T cell fraction (not recorded which). These receptor sequences come from a male donor with ankylosing spondylitis.

This clonotype was recorded many times. The chain links TRBV27 to TRBJ1-1; 11 bases align to TRBD1. The CDR3 is 14 amino acids. The germline CDR1 and CDR2 sequences are MNHEY and SMNVEV (reference sequence). V lost 6 bases and J lost 5; bases outside the gene matches: 5. CDR3 in DNA: TGTGCCAGCAGAGTAGGACAGGGGGCAACTGAAGCTTTCTTT. It is translated as CASRVGQGATEAFF.

The table lists this clonotype with many counts. The chain has TRBV5-1 and TRBJ2-7, with D perhaps matching TRBD2 (5 bases). Germline lookup yields CDR1 SGHRS and CDR2 YFSETQ. V was trimmed by 0 bases and J by 4 bases, leaving 8 bases between them. This CDR3 region has 13 residues. The CDR3 nucleotides are TGCGCCAGCAGCTTGGGACGGGAATACGAGCAGTACTTC. This codes for CASSLGREYEQYF.

The table lists this clonotype with many counts. V gene TRBV20-1 combines with J gene TRBJ2-7; 8 nucleotides agree with TRBD1. The V and J ends lost 0 bases and 2 bases, in that order; junction bases with no gene match: 3. The CDR3 sequence is 14 residues long. CDR1 DFQATT and CDR2 SNEGSKA come from the germline V gene (reference sequence). The CDR3 bases are TGCAGTGCTAGAGACACGACAGGGGCCTACGAGCAGTACTTC. Translating gives CSARDTTGAYEQYF.

With regard to this clonotype: Germline is not matched at one junction end, which may reflect a read error. This chain connects TRBV27 to TRBJ2-2, with D tentatively TRBD2 (5 bases). The CDR3 extends over 13 amino acids. Germline V gives CDR1 MNHEY, CDR2 SMNVEV (reference sequence). CDR3 in DNA: TGTGCCAGCAGTTTAAGGAGGACCGAGGAGCTGTTTTTT. As protein: CASSLRRTEELFF.

J is TRBJ2-5 and V is TRBV6-2 or TRBV6-3; no clear D gene. CDR1 is MNHEY and CDR2 is SVGEGT in the germline V gene. V was clipped by 4 bases and J by 5 bases, with 8 bases between them. CDR3 length: 12 residues. The CDR3 DNA follows: TGTGCCAGCAGTTGGGAATTGGAGACCCAGTACTTC. Its translation is CASSWELETQYF.

This clonotype was picked up many times. The J gene is TRBJ2-3, the V gene TRBV28; 8 bases agree with TRBD2. CDR3 length equals 15 residues. Germline loops: CDR1 MDHEN, CDR2 SYDVKM. After removal of 6 bases from V and 4 bases from J, the junction contained 9 bases not matched to a gene. The CDR3 region is CASRESSGESDTQYF. CDR3 sequence (DNA): TGTGCCAGCAGAGAGAGTAGCGGGGAGTCAGATACGCAGTATTTT.

This clonotype is medium-sized in the sample. V gene TRBV7-2 combines with J gene TRBJ2-2; D unclear. This CDR3 is built from 16 residues. From germline, CDR1 is SGHTA and CDR2 FQGNSA. Trimming pared 8 bases from V and 0 bases from J, leaving 16 bases between. DNA for the CDR3: TGTGCCAGCGGAACGGAGACGGCCTCGAACACCGGGGAGCTGTTTTTT. Amino acids: CASGTETASNTGELFF.

This clonotype was counted at least ten times. The chain combines TRBV18 with TRBJ2-1; either TRBD1 or TRBD2 may supply D (5 bases each). From germline, CDR1 is KGHSH and CDR2 LQKENI. CDR3 length equals 15 residues. V dropped 3 bases and J dropped 8 bases, with 17 bases sitting between them. CDR3 residues: CASSPYRDQLHEQFF. CDR3 DNA sequence: TGTGCCAGCTCACCCTACCGGGACCAACTTCATGAGCAGTTCTTC. The full variable domain, its missing parts supplied by reference TRBV18 and TRBJ2-1, is NAGVMQNPRHLVRRRGQEARLRCSPMKGHSHVYWYRQLPEEGLKFMVYLQKENIIDESGMPKERFSAEFPKEGPSILRIQQVVRGDSAAYFCASSPYRDQLHEQFFGPGTRLTVL.